The subject of this entry is one TCR beta chain. Antigen specificity is unknown. The data were obtained in a study of cytomegalovirus exposure and HLA in healthy donors. General study results and limits: The authors later found HLA-associated TCR beta chains more clonally expanded than equally common others. In vitro checks showed that a few CMV-associated chains really do target CMV antigens. The authors later found TCR association rates varying by HLA locus, with DRB1 most and HLA-C fewest. Later analysis suggested links between common viral pathogens and several top significant clusters.

The PCR contained 60 Vbeta and 13 Jbeta primers. The method was immunoSEQ multiplex PCR; TCRdb's version includes in-frame clones alone and lacks a portion of them. This listing includes 45,000 to 70,000 clones. J was trimmed by 2 bases and V by 8 bases; bases with no gene match: 11. CDR3 size: 15 residues. Per the germline V gene, CDR1 is GTSNPN and CDR2 is SVGIG (reference sequence). The sequencing sample was made of PBMCs. The receptor was derived from a woman between 45 and 60 years old in good health and CMV-seropositive. The chain combines TRBV30 with TRBJ1-1, with 10 positions matching TRBD1. This CDR3 reads CAGKSGQGFNTEAFF. CDR3 bases: TGTGCCGGAAAATCGGGACAGGGGTTTAACACTGAAGCTTTCTTT.